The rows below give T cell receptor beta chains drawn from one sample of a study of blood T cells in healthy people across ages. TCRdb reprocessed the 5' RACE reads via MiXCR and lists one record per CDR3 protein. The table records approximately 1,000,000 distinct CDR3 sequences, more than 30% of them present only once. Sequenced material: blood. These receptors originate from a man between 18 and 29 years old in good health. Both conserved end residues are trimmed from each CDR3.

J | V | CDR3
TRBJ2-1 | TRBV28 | ATMRRDSLYNEQF
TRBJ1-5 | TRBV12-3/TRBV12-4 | ASSFGLSNQPQH
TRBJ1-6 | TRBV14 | ASSPGGSIAYNSPLH
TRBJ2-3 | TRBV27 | ASSIKSAGGPTDTQY
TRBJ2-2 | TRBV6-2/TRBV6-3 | ASRDTNTGELF
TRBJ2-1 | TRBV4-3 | ASSQEPQTNEQF
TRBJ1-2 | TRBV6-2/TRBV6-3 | ASSYTVSYGYT
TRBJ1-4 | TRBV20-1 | SARGIAGTTDTQF
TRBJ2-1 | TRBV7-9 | ASSPPPGGQLGNEQF
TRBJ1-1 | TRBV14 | ASSSGAGYTEAF
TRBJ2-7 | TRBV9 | ASSVTGENYEQY
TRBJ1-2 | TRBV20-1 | SADDRADYGYT
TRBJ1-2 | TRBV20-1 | SARDSTENYGYT
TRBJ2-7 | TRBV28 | ASSFQGGRSYEQY
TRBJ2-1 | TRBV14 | ASSQGTHEQF
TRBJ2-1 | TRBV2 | ASLPPGGGEQF
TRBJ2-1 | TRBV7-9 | ASSLKGHEQF
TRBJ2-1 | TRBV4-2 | ASSPEGTGLSGEQF
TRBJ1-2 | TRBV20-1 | SARSPGVAYGYT
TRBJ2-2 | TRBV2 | ASSAARGINTGELF
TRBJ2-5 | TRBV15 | ATSRDRPNEQY
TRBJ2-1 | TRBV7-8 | ASRVSTGDNEQF
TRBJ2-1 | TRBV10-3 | AIGEDNEQF
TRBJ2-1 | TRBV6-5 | ASSLGPNGNNEQF
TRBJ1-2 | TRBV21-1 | ASSKCGYT
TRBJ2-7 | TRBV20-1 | SAGEGGRSYEQY
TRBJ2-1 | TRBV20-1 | SARQGPDNEQF
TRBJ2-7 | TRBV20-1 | SARDTGTYYEQY
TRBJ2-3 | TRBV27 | ASSLSSDPKEY
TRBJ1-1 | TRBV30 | AWDTGIGTEAF
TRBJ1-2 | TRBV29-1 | SVEAGPWSGCT
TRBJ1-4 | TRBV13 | ASSFSPGDREWEKLF
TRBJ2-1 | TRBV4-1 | ASSQAPKGALYNEQF
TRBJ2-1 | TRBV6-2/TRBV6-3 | ASSYPRGGLYNEQF
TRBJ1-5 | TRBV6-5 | ASSPWAGTNQPQH
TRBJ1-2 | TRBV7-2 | ASSEELSYGYT
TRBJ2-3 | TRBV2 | ASKVERDTDTQY
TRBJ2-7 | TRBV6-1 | ASVGTDNYEQY
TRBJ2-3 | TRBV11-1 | ASSSRLFTDTQY
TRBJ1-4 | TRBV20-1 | STPPTDRIATNEKLF